One T cell receptor beta chain is described in this entry. The antigen is not known. The data were obtained in a study of human thymus T cells. Healthy Finnish infants undergoing corrective surgery for congenital heart defects were the donors. Only four of the eight donors provided an approximately 0.5-1 mL blood sample. Genomic DNA was extracted from every available blood leukocyte. CDR3 length equals 15 residues. The germline CDR1 and CDR2 sequences are LNHDA and SQIVND (reference sequence). The V end was cut by 3 bases, the J end by 3 bases, with 12 bases between. Repertoires were generated with immunoSEQ multiplex PCR, while TCRdb's copy carries only in-frame clones and drops some. This sample has roughly 60,000 clones, with approximately 95% found just once. The study, taken as a whole, reports: Gene usage (both V and J) appeared biased in thymic and blood repertoires.

Sequencing was done on a sample of blood. The chain uses TRBV19 and TRBJ2-1, with D possibly TRBD2 on 6 matching bases. This TCR was sampled from a boy under three years old with a congenital heart defect but otherwise immunologically healthy. CDR3 loop: CASSIGDSLYNEQFF. DNA of the CDR3: TGTGCCAGTAGTATCGGGGACTCTCTCTACAATGAGCAGTTCTTC. The entire variable domain, with the rest obtained from reference TRBV19 and TRBJ2-1, is as follows: DGGITQSPKYLFRKEGQNVTLSCEQNLNHDAMYWYRQDPGQGLRLIYYSQIVNDFQKGDIAEGYSVSREKKESFPLTVTSAQKNPTAFYLCASSIGDSLYNEQFFGPGTRLTVL.